The 4 T cell receptor beta chains listed next were all sequenced from one sample in a study of control samples from healthy donors and cancer patients. Clones were sequenced by immunoSEQ multiplex PCR, and TCRdb holds only the in-frame ones, with some missing. The data show tens of thousands of clones, over 85% seen once. Material for sequencing was blood. These receptors were obtained from a man aged 30 to 45 in good health.

The J gene is TRBJ2-2, the V gene TRBV6-5, with 8 bases identical to TRBD1. There are 12 residues in the CDR3. From germline, CDR1 is MNHEY and CDR2 SVGAGI. With V trimmed by 6 bases and J by 6 bases, 0 bases remained unmatched. CDR3 residues: CASRQGAGELFF. Here the CDR3 DNA reads TGTGCCAGCAGACAGGGGGCCGGGGAGCTGTTTTTT.

The chain carries TRBV9 and TRBJ2-7, with a possible D match to TRBD2 (5 bases). The CDR3 covers 14 residues. V lost 0 bases and J 7 bases, leaving 14 bases between the germline ends. From germline, CDR1 is SGDLS and CDR2 YYNGEE. The chain's CDR3 is CASSVEAAALEQYF. In nucleotides, the CDR3 is TGTGCCAGCAGCGTAGAAGCGGCGGCCCTTGAGCAGTACTTC.

This clone appeared once. The gene calls are TRBV7-9 and TRBJ1-1, with D unresolved. Trimming took 1 base from V and 6 from J, leaving 9 bases between them. CDR1 is SEHNR and CDR2 is FQNEAQ in the germline V gene (reference sequence). This CDR3 region has 13 residues. DNA of the CDR3: TGTGCCAGCAGCTTAGGTCAGAGGGCTGAAGCTTTCTTT. Amino acids: CASSLGQRAEAFF.

This sequence joins TRBV7-6 and TRBJ2-5, with 10 bases identical to TRBD1. V dropped 5 bases and J dropped 4; count of bases not matched to a gene: 4. Germline V CDR1 and CDR2: SGHVS, FNYEAQ. CDR3 length: 14 residues. The CDR3 bases are TGTGCCAGCAGCACGGGACAGGGGCGAGAGACCCAGTACTTC. Translating gives CASSTGQGRETQYF.